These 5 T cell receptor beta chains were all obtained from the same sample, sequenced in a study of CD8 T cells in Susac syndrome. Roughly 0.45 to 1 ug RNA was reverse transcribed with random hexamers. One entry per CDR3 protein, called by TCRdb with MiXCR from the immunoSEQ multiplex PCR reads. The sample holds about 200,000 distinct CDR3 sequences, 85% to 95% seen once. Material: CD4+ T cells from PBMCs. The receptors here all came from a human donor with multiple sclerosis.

As DNA, the CDR3 is TGCAGTGCTAGAGATCCAGGGTACCATGAGCAGTTCTTC. Translation gives CSARDPGYHEQFF. The rearrangement joins TRBV20-1 to TRBJ2-1, with TRBD1 as a possible D gene (5 bases). Germline V lookup: CDR1 DFQATT, CDR2 SNEGSKA (reference sequence). The CDR3 has 13 residues. Trimming cost V 0 bases and J 8 bases, with 11 bases left between them.

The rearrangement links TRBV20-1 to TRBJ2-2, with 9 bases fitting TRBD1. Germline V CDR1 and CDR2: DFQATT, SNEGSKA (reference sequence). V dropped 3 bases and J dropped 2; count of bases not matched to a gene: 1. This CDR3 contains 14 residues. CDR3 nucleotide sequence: TGCAGTGCTAGGGACAGGGGAAACACCGGGGAGCTGTTTTTT. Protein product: CSARDRGNTGELFF.

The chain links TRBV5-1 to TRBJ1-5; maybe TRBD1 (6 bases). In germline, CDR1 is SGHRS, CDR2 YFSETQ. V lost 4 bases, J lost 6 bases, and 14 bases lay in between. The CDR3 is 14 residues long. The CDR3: CASSRTGFGQPQHF. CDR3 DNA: TGCGCCAGCAGCCGTACAGGGTTCGGTCAGCCCCAGCATTTT.

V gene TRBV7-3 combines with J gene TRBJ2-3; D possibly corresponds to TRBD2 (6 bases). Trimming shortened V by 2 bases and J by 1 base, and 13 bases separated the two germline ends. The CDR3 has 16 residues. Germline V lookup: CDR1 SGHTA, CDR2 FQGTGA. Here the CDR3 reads CASSLAPGGGTDTQYF. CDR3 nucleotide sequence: TGTGCCAGCAGCTTAGCCCCCGGAGGGGGCACAGATACGCAGTATTTT.

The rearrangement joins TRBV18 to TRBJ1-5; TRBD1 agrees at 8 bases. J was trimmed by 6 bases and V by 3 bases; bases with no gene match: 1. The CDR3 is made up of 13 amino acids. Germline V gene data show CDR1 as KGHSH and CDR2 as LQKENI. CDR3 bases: TGTGCCAGCTCACCCCAGGGGGCTCAGCCCCAGCATTTT. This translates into CASSPQGAQPQHF.